Below, 29 T cell receptor beta chains from the same sample are listed, as sequenced in a study of T-cell reconstitution after alpha-beta-depleted transplantation in children. The TCRbeta library incorporated unique molecular identifiers. TCRdb itself ran the PCR reads through MiXCR, one entry per CDR3 protein. This table has 450,000 to 600,000 distinct CDR3 sequences, roughly 10% appearing once. Source: PBMCs, taken before TCRalphabeta/CD19-depleted stem cell transplant. These receptors all come from a child aged 2-15 years with inherited bone marrow failure, due to receive a stem cell transplant.

This clonotype was detected many times. The rearrangement links TRBV4-3 to TRBJ2-2; 10 bases align to TRBD1. Germline-derived CDR1 and CDR2 are LGHNA and YSLEER. The CDR3 is made up of 18 amino acids. V trimming: 0 bases; J trimming: 7 bases; junction bases outside the gene matches: 11. The CDR3 protein is CASSQDSRTGGIGGELFF. The CDR3 region has the DNA TGCGCCAGCAGCCAAGATTCCCGGACAGGGGGGATCGGCGGGGAGCTGTTTTTT.

The chain links TRBV12-3 or TRBV12-4 to TRBJ2-1; D not certain. V lost 5 bases, J lost 4 bases, and 9 bases lay in between. This CDR3 has 13 amino acids. Written as DNA, the CDR3 is TGTGCCAGCAGTCGACTGGGATACAATGAGCAGTTCTTC. Residues: CASSRLGYNEQFF.

This clonotype came up a few times. V is TRBV14 and J is TRBJ2-3, with 9 bases aligning to TRBD2. This CDR3 contains 16 residues. Germline trimming cut 0 bases from V and 6 bases from J; bases unmatched to any gene: 7. The germline V gene encodes CDR1 SGHDN and CDR2 FVKESK. CDR3 nucleotides: TGTGCCAGCAGCCAAGATGGGGGACTAGCAACGGATACGCAGTATTTT. It is translated as CASSQDGGLATDTQYF.

This clonotype was observed many times. V and J are TRBV28 and TRBJ2-7, with D hard to call. The CDR3 has 13 amino acids. Trimming left V 2 bases short and J 4 bases short, with 9 bases between. The germline gives CDR1 MDHEN, CDR2 SYDVKM. The CDR3 DNA sequence: TGTGCCAGCAGTTTAATCCCCGGGTACGAGCAGTACTTC. This encodes CASSLIPGYEQYF.

This clonotype occurred many times. The rearrangement links TRBV12-3 or TRBV12-4 to TRBJ2-7, with D perhaps matching TRBD2 (7 bases). V lost 2 bases and J lost 4, with 12 bases in between. This CDR3 is 14 amino acids long. The CDR3 DNA reads TGTGCCAGCAGTTTACGGAGGGGGGGATACGAGCAGTACTTC. Encoded protein: CASSLRRGGYEQYF.

V usage is TRBV7-2 and J usage is TRBJ2-5; a weak D match, TRBD2 (6 bases). There are 14 residues in the CDR3. The V end was cut by 6 bases, the J end by 2 bases, with 13 bases between. CDR1 and CDR2 from the germline V gene are SGHTA and FQGNSA. CDR3 DNA: TGTGCCAGCAGTTACTCGGGAGTTCAAGAGACCCAGTACTTC. Protein product: CASSYSGVQETQYF.

The rearrangement uses TRBV7-2 and TRBJ1-3, with D tentatively TRBD1 (5 bases). Germline V gene data show CDR1 as SGHTA and CDR2 as FQGNSA. The CDR3 loop spans 15 amino acids. V lost 4 bases and J 7 bases, leaving 17 bases between the germline ends. In nucleotides, the CDR3 is TGTGCCAGCAGCTACCTCGGGACGGTCAGCAACACCATATATTTT. This translates into CASSYLGTVSNTIYF.

Notes on this clonotype: This may arise from a read error, as a much more abundant clone is one base away. V and J are TRBV5-1 and TRBJ2-1; 11 bases agree with TRBD2. Germline V gene data show CDR1 as SGHRS and CDR2 as YFSETQ. This CDR3 is 14 amino acids long. The CDR3 reads CASRGLAVNNEQIF. The CDR3 DNA reads TGCGCCAGCAGGGGACTAGCGGTAAACAATGAGCAGATCTTC. Complete variable domain (other parts from reference TRBV5-1 and TRBJ2-1): KAGVTQTPRYLIKTRGQQVTLSCSPISGHRSVSWYQQTPGQGLQFLFEYFSETQRNKGNFPGRFSGRQFSNSRSEMNVSTLELGDSALYLCASRGLAVNNEQIFGPGTRLTVL.

This clonotype appeared a few times. The germline gene is not matched at one end of the junction; a read error may be the cause. The chain employs TRBV6-2 or TRBV6-3 and TRBJ2-1; 8 nucleotides agree with TRBD1. The CDR3 has 14 residues. The V gene's germline CDR1 is MNHEY and CDR2 SVGEGT. DNA for the CDR3: TGTGCCAGCAGAATATTACAGGGGGTGAATGAACAGTTCTTC. Encoded protein: CASRILQGVNEQFF.

This clonotype was detected many times. Compared with germline, one end of the junction differs, possibly owing to a read error. V usage is TRBV6-1 and J usage is TRBJ2-3, with D uncertain. This CDR3 comprises 12 residues. The V gene's germline CDR1 is MNHNS and CDR2 SASEGT. In DNA form, the CDR3 reads TGTGCCAGCAGTGAAATCTTTAGCAGATTGGATTTT. Protein sequence: CASSEIFSRLDF.

This clonotype has a count of ten or more. This chain connects TRBV27 to TRBJ2-2; 8 nucleotides align to TRBD2. Germline V gives CDR1 MNHEY, CDR2 SMNVEV (reference sequence). With 7 bases clipped from V and 6 bases from J, the junction kept 10 bases outside the gene matches. The CDR3 has 15 residues. The CDR3 sequence: CASTPLRLAPGELFF. CDR3 nucleotide sequence: TGTGCCAGCACACCTTTGAGACTAGCGCCCGGGGAGCTGTTTTTT.

This clonotype has ten or more counts. The V and J genes are TRBV7-9 and TRBJ2-1; D not resolved. Trimming stripped 3 bases from V and 9 bases from J, with 6 bases between. The CDR3 consists of 11 residues. Germline loops: CDR1 SEHNR, CDR2 FQNEAQ (reference sequence). CDR3 sequence (DNA): TGTGCCAGCAGCTTGGAGAGTGAGCAGTTCTTC. Amino acid sequence: CASSLESEQFF. Filled out from reference TRBV7-9 and TRBJ2-1, the complete variable domain reads DTGVSQNPRHKITKRGQNVTFRCDPISEHNRLYWYRQTLGQGPEFLTYFQNEAQLEKSRLLSDRFSAERPKGSFSTLEIQRTEQGDSAMYLCASSLESEQFFGPGTRLTVL.

There are many counts of this clonotype. The chain couples TRBV20-1 to TRBJ2-5; TRBD1 aligns across 7 bases. This CDR3 has 14 amino acids. The junction had 6 bases not matched to a gene; V was cut back by 3 bases and J by 2 bases. Germline CDR1 is DFQATT and CDR2 is SNEGSKA (reference sequence). Here the CDR3 DNA reads TGCAGTGCTAGCGGGAACAGGGGACAAGAGACCCAGTACTTC. Protein product: CSASGNRGQETQYF.

This clonotype was seen at least ten times. V and J are TRBV7-9 and TRBJ2-1; D is possibly TRBD2 (5 bases). Per the germline V gene, CDR1 is SEHNR and CDR2 is FQNEAQ (reference sequence). V was cut by 8 bases and J by 9 bases, with 14 bases left in between. The CDR3 runs 12 residues. The CDR3 coding sequence is TGTGCCAGCGATCCGGGCGGGCCTGAGCAGTTCTTC. It translates to CASDPGGPEQFF.

The rearrangement links TRBV2 to TRBJ2-3; D possibly corresponds to TRBD2 (6 bases). V was cut by 1 base and J by 4 bases, with 12 bases left in between. Germline V CDR1 and CDR2: SNHLY, FYNNEI. The CDR3 is 15 amino acids. In DNA form, the CDR3 reads TGTGCCAGCAGTGAAGTGGCGGGAAGCGCAGATACGCAGTATTTT. Encoded protein: CASSEVAGSADTQYF.

This clonotype was counted ten times or more. V is TRBV27 and J is TRBJ1-6; 9 positions match TRBD1. This CDR3 is built from 15 residues. The junction had 5 bases not matched to a gene; V was cut back by 3 bases and J by 8 bases. CDR1 and CDR2 from the germline V gene are MNHEY and SMNVEV (reference sequence). This CDR3 reads CASSFLTGGDSPLHF. CDR3 DNA: TGTGCCAGCAGTTTCCTCACAGGGGGCGATTCACCCCTCCACTTT.

At least ten counts were recorded for this clonotype. The V gene is TRBV9, the J gene TRBJ2-1; D is unresolved. Trimming took 3 bases from V and 4 from J, leaving 11 bases between them. In germline, CDR1 is SGDLS, CDR2 YYNGEE. This CDR3 has 14 residues. The CDR3 region is CASSASDPYNEQFF. CDR3 coding DNA: TGTGCCAGCAGCGCGAGCGACCCTTACAATGAGCAGTTCTTC.

J is TRBJ1-2 and V is TRBV7-9; D is unresolved. This CDR3 comprises 13 residues. V was trimmed by 3 bases and J by 5 bases, leaving 10 bases between them. Germline assignment: CDR1 SEHNR and CDR2 FQNEAQ (reference sequence). The CDR3 DNA sequence: TGTGCCAGCAGCTTCGAGTTCCCTTATGGCTACACCTTC. Amino acids: CASSFEFPYGYTF.

This clonotype was observed many times. The rearrangement joins TRBV12-5 to TRBJ1-5, with a tentative D call TRBD1 (5 bases). Germline V gene lookup returns CDR1 LGHNT and CDR2 FRNRAP. Trimming cost V 7 bases and J 0 bases, with 19 bases left between them. The CDR3 is 17 amino acids. The CDR3 sequence: CASAGGEMPNSNQPQHF. CDR3 sequence (DNA): TGTGCTAGTGCCGGGGGGGAGATGCCCAATAGCAATCAGCCCCAGCATTTT.

In this sample, this clonotype turned up a few times. The V gene is TRBV24-1, the J gene TRBJ1-1; weak D call: TRBD1 (6 bases). Trimming took off 4 bases at V and 8 bases at J, with 10 bases between the two ends. The CDR3 has 12 residues. Germline V CDR1 and CDR2: KGHDR, SFDVKD. In nucleotides, the CDR3 is TGTGCCACCAGTGAAGGGGGGCCGGAAGCTTTCTTT. This translates into CATSEGGPEAFF.

This clonotype was counted ten times or more. The chain carries TRBV10-2 and TRBJ2-7; TRBD2 matches 10 bases. CDR1 and CDR2 from the germline V gene are WSHSY and SAAADI. J was trimmed by 3 bases and V by 7 bases; bases with no gene match: 6. The CDR3 spans 14 residues. CDR3 region: CASIRLAGNYEQYF. The CDR3 nucleotides read TGCGCCAGCATTAGACTAGCGGGTAACTACGAGCAGTACTTC.

This clonotype was recorded a few times. The rearrangement links TRBV20-1 to TRBJ2-7, with 9 positions matching TRBD1. The CDR3 loop spans 15 amino acids. The junction had 6 bases not matched to a gene; V was cut back by 0 bases and J by 3 bases. From germline, CDR1 is DFQATT and CDR2 SNEGSKA (reference sequence). CDR3 protein: CSARDGTGSLYEQYF. For the CDR3, the DNA is TGCAGTGCTAGAGATGGGACAGGGTCACTCTACGAGCAGTACTTC.

This clonotype occurred many times. CDR3 region: CASSLTGAQGDTQYF. The CDR3 DNA reads TGTGCCAGCAGTCTCACAGGGGCTCAAGGAGATACGCAGTATTTT. This chain links TRBV27 with TRBJ2-3; 7 bases are shared with TRBD1. CDR1 is MNHEY and CDR2 is SMNVEV in the germline V gene (reference sequence). The trim removed 5 bases at V and 5 bases at J, leaving 10 bases unmatched. This CDR3 region has 15 residues.

There are many counts of this clonotype. This rearrangement joins TRBV6-1 to TRBJ2-7; D might be TRBD1 (5 bases). CDR1 is MNHNS, CDR2 SASEGT, per germline. Trimming shortened V by 5 bases and J by 7 bases, and 18 bases separated the two germline ends. The CDR3 is 14 amino acids. In DNA, the CDR3 is TGTGCCAGCAGTCCGCCCGGGTTGGGGCGGGAGCAGTACTTC. It is translated as CASSPPGLGREQYF.

This clonotype was observed many times. The CDR3 sequence is CASSPGLAGTGELFF. The CDR3 bases are TGCGCCAGCAGCCCCGGACTAGCGGGAACCGGGGAGCTGTTTTTT. The gene calls are TRBV5-1 and TRBJ2-2, with TRBD2 matching over 12 bases. The V gene end was trimmed by 4 bases and the J gene end by 5 bases; junction bases not matched to a gene: 3. The CDR3 runs to 15 residues. Germline loops: CDR1 SGHRS, CDR2 YFSETQ.

This clonotype was seen ten or more times. The rearrangement joins TRBV6-5 to TRBJ2-1; D perhaps matches TRBD2 (7 bases). The germline V gene encodes CDR1 MNHEY and CDR2 SVGAGI. This CDR3 is built from 15 residues. V dropped 2 bases and J dropped 2 bases, with 10 bases sitting between them. This chain's CDR3 is CASSYSGTTYNEQFF. CDR3 in DNA: TGTGCCAGCAGTTACAGCGGGACAACCTACAATGAGCAGTTCTTC.

Details on this clonotype: This may be a read error: a much more frequent sequence differs by one nucleotide. CDR3 region: CASSYDGARLQETQYF. CDR3 nucleotides: TGTGCCAGCAGCTATGACGGGGCAAGGCTTCAAGAGACCCAGTACTTC. This chain links TRBV27 with TRBJ2-5; D possibly matches TRBD1 or TRBD2 (5 bases each). CDR1 is MNHEY, CDR2 SMNVEV, per germline (reference sequence). CDR3 length: 16 residues. Trimming took 6 bases from V and 2 from J, leaving 19 bases between them.

This clonotype was seen a few times. The CDR3 DNA reads TGTGCCAGCTCACCCGGAGGGGACGGGACCTACGAGCAGTACTTC. Its translation: CASSPGGDGTYEQYF. The V and J genes are TRBV18 and TRBJ2-7, with D possibly TRBD2 on 6 matching bases. Trimming stripped 3 bases from V and 2 bases from J, with 14 bases between. Germline lookup yields CDR1 KGHSH and CDR2 LQKENI. The CDR3 is made up of 15 amino acids.

This clonotype showed up many times. CDR3 sequence (DNA): TGTGCCAGCAGTTACGACGGGAGGGCCTATGGGGACTACACCTTC. Translating gives CASSYDGRAYGDYTF. This chain joins TRBV6-5 and TRBJ1-2; D not certain. Per germline, CDR1 MNHEY and CDR2 SVGAGI. Trimming stripped 2 bases from V and 10 bases from J, with 20 bases between. The CDR3 consists of 15 residues.